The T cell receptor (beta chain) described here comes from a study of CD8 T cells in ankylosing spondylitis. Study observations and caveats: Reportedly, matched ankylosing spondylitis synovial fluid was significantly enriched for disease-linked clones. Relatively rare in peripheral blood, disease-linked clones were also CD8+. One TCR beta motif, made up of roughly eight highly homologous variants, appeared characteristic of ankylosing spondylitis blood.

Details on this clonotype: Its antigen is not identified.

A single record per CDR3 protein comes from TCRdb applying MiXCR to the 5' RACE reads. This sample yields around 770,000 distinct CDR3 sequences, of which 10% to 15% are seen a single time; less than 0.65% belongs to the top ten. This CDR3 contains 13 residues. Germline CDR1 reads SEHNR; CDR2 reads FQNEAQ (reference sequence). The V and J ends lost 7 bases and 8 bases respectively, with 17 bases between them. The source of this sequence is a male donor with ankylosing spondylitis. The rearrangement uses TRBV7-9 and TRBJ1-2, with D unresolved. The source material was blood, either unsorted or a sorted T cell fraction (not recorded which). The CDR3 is CASNKVQVGGYTF. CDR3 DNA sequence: TGTGCCAGCAACAAGGTTCAGGTCGGGGGCTACACCTTC.